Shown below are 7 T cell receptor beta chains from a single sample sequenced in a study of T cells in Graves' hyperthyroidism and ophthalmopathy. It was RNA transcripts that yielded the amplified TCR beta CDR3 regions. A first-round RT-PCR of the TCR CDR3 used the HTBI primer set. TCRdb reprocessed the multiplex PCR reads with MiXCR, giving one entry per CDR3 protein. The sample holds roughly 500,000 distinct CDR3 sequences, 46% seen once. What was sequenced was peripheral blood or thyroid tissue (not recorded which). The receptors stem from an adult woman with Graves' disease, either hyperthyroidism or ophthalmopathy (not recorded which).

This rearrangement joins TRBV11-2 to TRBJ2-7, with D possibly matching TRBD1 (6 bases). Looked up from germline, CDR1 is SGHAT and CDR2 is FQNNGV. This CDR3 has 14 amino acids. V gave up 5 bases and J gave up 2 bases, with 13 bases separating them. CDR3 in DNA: TGTGCCAGCAGCCTCACGGACAGAACCTACGAGCAGTACTTC. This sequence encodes CASSLTDRTYEQYF.

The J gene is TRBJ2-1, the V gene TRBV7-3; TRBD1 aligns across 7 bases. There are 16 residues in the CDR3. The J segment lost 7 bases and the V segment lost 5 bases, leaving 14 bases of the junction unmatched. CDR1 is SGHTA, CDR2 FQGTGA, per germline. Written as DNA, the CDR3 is TGTGCCAGCAGCAGAACCGCCGGGACAGTGGGGAATGAGCAGTTCTTC. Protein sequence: CASSRTAGTVGNEQFF.

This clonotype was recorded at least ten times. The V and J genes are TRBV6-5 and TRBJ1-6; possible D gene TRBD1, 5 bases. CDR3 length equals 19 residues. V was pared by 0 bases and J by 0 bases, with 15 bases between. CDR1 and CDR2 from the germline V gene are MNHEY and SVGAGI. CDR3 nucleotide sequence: TGTGCCAGCAGTTACTCGCCGACAGCGACCAGCTCCTATAATTCACCCCTCCACTTT. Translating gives CASSYSPTATSSYNSPLHF.

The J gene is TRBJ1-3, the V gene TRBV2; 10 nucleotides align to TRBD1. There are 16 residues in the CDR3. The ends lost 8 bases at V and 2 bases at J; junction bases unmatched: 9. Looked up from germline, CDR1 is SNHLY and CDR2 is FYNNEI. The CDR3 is CASSPAGTGAGNTIYF. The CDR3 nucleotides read TGTGCCAGCTCACCTGCCGGGACAGGGGCTGGAAACACCATATATTTT.

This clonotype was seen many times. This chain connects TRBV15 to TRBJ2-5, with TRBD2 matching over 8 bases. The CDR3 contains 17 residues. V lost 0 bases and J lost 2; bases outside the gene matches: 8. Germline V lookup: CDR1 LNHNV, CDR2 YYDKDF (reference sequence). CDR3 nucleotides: TGTGCCACCAGCAGAGACTCTAGCGGGCCAAGTCAAGAGACCCAGTACTTC. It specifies CATSRDSSGPSQETQYF. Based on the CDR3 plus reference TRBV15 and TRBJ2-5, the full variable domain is DAMVIQNPRYQVTQFGKPVTLSCSQTLNHNVMYWYQQKSSQAPKLLFHYYDKDFNNEADTPDNFQSRRPNTSFCFLDIRSPGLGDTAMYLCATSRDSSGPSQETQYFGPGTRLLVL.

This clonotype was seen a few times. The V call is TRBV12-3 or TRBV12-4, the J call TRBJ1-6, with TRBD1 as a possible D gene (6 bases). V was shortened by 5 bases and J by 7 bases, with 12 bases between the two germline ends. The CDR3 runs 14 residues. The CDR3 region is CASSQPGTNSPLHF. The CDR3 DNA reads TGTGCCAGCAGTCAACCGGGGACAAATTCACCCCTCCACTTT.

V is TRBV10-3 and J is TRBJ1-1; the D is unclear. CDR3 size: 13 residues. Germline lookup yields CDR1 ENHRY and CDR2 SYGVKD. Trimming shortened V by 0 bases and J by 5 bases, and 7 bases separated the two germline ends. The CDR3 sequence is CAISESRDTEAFF. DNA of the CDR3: TGTGCCATCAGTGAGTCGAGGGATACTGAAGCTTTCTTT.